The next 6 T cell receptor beta chains were all read from a single sample in a study of beta chain features in type 1 diabetes. Expressed TCRB transcripts were sequenced after all isolated RNA was converted to cDNA. Data came from immunoSEQ multiplex PCR; TCRdb stores just in-frame clones and leaves some out. Of hundreds of thousands of clones listed, about 30% were seen once; the top ten hold roughly 0.06%. Input material: naive CD4+ T cells from blood. All receptors derive from a man between 18 and 29 years old in good health.

This clone appeared a few times. The rearrangement uses TRBV6-5 and TRBJ2-7, with D perhaps matching TRBD2 (6 bases). CDR3 length equals 14 residues. Germline-derived CDR1 and CDR2 are MNHEY and SVGAGI. The ends were cut back, 6 bases at V and 7 bases at J, with 19 bases in the middle. CDR3: CASSPPGTAGEQYF. The CDR3 DNA is TGTGCCAGCAGCCCCCCTGGGACTGCCGGGGAGCAGTACTTC.

In its sample, this clone was seen a few times. The V and J genes are TRBV9 and TRBJ2-2; a weak D match, TRBD1 (6 bases). The CDR3 is 15 residues long. The V end was cut by 7 bases, the J end by 1 base, with 14 bases between. The germline gives CDR1 SGDLS, CDR2 YYNGEE. CDR3 nucleotide sequence: TGTGCCAGCGGATGGACAGAACTGAACACCGGGGAGCTGTTTTTT. Protein: CASGWTELNTGELFF. Looking up the rest from reference TRBV9 and TRBJ2-2 gives the full variable domain: DSGVTQTPKHLITATGQRVTLRCSPRSGDLSVYWYQQSLDQGLQFLIQYYNGEERAKGNILERFSAQQFPDLHSELNLSSLELGDSALYFCASGWTELNTGELFFGEGSRLTVL.

Concerning this clone itself: The same CDR3 can be traced to other DNA sequences in this sample. The rearrangement joins TRBV7-9 to TRBJ2-2; tentatively, D is TRBD1 (5 bases). This CDR3 contains 13 residues. The germline V gene has CDR1 SEHNR and CDR2 FQNEAQ (reference sequence). V was clipped by 4 bases and J by 4 bases, with 7 bases between them. The DNA for the CDR3 is TGTGCCAGCAGCTCCCAGGGCACCGGGGAGCTGTTTTTT. It yields the protein CASSSQGTGELFF. The full variable domain, with the rest looked up from reference TRBV7-9 and TRBJ2-2, is DTGVSQNPRHKITKRGQNVTFRCDPISEHNRLYWYRQTLGQGPEFLTYFQNEAQLEKSRLLSDRFSAERPKGSFSTLEIQRTEQGDSAMYLCASSSQGTGELFFGEGSRLTVL.

V usage is TRBV30 and J usage is TRBJ2-3; TRBD2 matches at 9 bases. CDR1 and CDR2 (germline): GTSNPN, SVGIG (reference sequence). V shed 0 bases and J 9 bases; nucleotides not matched to a gene: 7. CDR3 length equals 14 residues. The DNA of the CDR3 is TGTGCCTGGAGTGTTGCGGGAGGGCCGCGGACGCAGTATTTT. This codes for CAWSVAGGPRTQYF.

This clone was detected only a few times. The gene calls are TRBV14 and TRBJ2-7; D may be TRBD1 or TRBD2 (5 bases each). V dropped 4 bases and J dropped 4 bases, with 17 bases sitting between them. The CDR3 extends over 15 amino acids. Germline lookup yields CDR1 SGHDN and CDR2 FVKESK. CDR3 in amino acids: CASSLTALGVYEQYF. The CDR3 DNA sequence: TGTGCCAGCAGCCTCACGGCCCTGGGGGTTTACGAGCAGTACTTC.

V usage is TRBV28 and J usage is TRBJ2-3; D may be TRBD1 (5 bases). V was cut by 6 bases and J by 1 base, with 8 bases left in between. The CDR3 contains 13 residues. Germline CDR1 and CDR2: MDHEN and SYDVKM. This CDR3 reads CASRPGRTDTQYF. CDR3 sequence (DNA): TGTGCCAGCAGGCCAGGGCGCACAGATACGCAGTATTTT. The full variable domain, completed using reference TRBV28 and TRBJ2-3, is DVKVTQSSRYLVKRTGEKVFLECVQDMDHENMFWYRQDPGLGLRLIYFSYDVKMKEKGDIPEGYSVSREKKERFSLILESASTNQTSMYLCASRPGRTDTQYFGPGTRLTVL.